This T cell receptor (beta chain) emerged from a study of cytomegalovirus exposure and HLA in healthy donors. Findings and limits, study-wide: Differences between HLA loci emerged in a later analysis of TCR association rates, with DRB1 most and HLA-C fewest.

V was pared by 5 bases and J by 0 bases, with 7 bases between. The germline CDR1 and CDR2 sequences are MNHEY and SMNVEV (reference sequence). This CDR3 region has 13 residues. 60 Vbeta and 13 Jbeta primers were used in PCR. Data came from immunoSEQ multiplex PCR; TCRdb stores just in-frame clones and leaves some out. The table includes about 140,000 clones, 73% detected once. Points on this clone: Its specificity is unknown.

Sequencing was carried out using PBMCs. The TCR comes from a human donor in good health. The gene calls are TRBV27 and TRBJ1-1; no firm D call. The CDR3: CASSPHMNTEAFF. Written as DNA, the CDR3 is TGTGCCAGCAGTCCCCACATGAACACTGAAGCTTTCTTT.